This record covers a single T cell receptor beta chain. Its antigen is not known. This entry comes from a study of T cell responses to AZD1222 COVID-19 vaccine. General observations from the study: Vaccine-associated CD4 TCRs spanned spike, dominant at 160-218 and 743-854.

Only in-frame clones appear in the TCRdb table, and some are missing; sequencing was by immunoSEQ multiplex PCR. The sample has almost 80,000 clones, around 87% seen once; the top ten hold roughly 24%. This CDR3 has 14 residues. The V end lost 4 bases, the J end lost 0 bases, and 10 bases lay between the germline ends. Germline assignment: CDR1 SGHRS and CDR2 YFSETQ. V is TRBV5-1 and J is TRBJ1-1, with D uncertain. Specimen: peripheral blood, collected on day 0 of AZD1222 vaccination. The sequence came from an adult in good health. CDR3 loop: CASSPDTLNTEAFF. In DNA, the CDR3 is TGCGCCAGCAGCCCCGACACCTTGAACACTGAAGCTTTCTTT.